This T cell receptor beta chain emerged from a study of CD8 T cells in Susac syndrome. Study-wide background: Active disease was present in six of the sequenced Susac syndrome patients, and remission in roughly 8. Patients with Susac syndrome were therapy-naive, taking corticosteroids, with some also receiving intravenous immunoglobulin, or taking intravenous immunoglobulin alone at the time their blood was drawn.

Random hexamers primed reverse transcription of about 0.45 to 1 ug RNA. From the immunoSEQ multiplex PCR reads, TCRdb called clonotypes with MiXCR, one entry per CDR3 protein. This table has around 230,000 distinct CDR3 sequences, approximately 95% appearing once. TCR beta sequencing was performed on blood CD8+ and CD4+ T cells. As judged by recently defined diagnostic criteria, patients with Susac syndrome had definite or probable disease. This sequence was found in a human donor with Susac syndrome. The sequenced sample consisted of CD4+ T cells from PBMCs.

The CDR3 DNA reads as TGTGCCAGCAGCTTGGTTTATCGGGGGACTGGGGCCAACGTCCTGACTTTC. Translated, it gives CASSLVYRGTGANVLTF. The rearrangement links TRBV5-4 to TRBJ2-6, with D possibly being TRBD2 (6 bases). CDR1 and CDR2 (germline): SGHNT, YYREEE (reference sequence). V lost 0 bases, J lost 2 bases, and 12 bases lay in between. CDR3 length: 17 residues.